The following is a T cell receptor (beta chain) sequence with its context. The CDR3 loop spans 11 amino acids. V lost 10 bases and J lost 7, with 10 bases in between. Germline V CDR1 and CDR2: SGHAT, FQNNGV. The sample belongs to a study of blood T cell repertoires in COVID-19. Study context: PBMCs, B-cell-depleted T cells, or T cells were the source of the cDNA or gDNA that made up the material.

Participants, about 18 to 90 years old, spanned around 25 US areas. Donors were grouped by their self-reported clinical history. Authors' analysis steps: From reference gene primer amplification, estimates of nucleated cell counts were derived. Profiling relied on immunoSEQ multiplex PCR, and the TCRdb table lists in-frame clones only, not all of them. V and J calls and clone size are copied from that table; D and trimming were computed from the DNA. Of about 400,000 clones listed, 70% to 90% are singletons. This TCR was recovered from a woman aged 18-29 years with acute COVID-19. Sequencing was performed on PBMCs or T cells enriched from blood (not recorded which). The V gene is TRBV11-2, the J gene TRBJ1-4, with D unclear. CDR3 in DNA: TGTGCCATCCCGTCCGGTGAAAAACTGTTTTTT. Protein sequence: CAIPSGEKLFF.